A selection of T cell receptor beta chains follows, all from one sample in a study of identical twins. TCRdb re-called the 5' RACE reads through MiXCR, storing one row per CDR3 protein. The repertoire holds 310,000 or so distinct CDR3 sequences, with under 9% as singletons. The same data also contributed to another study, on yellow fever vaccine responses in identical twins.

Sequenced sample: memory (CD45RO+) T cells sorted from blood. The receptors were gathered from a woman under 30 in good health. Both conserved end residues are part of each CDR3. A D gene is named only where the DNA matches it firmly. The listing skips clone size in some rows; elsewhere it reads once, few, many or a size class.

V	size	J	D	CDR3	DNA
TRBV6-5	NA	TRBJ1-6	TRBD1	CASSYSDRGASGSPLHF	TGTGCCAGCAGTTACTCGGACAGGGGGGCTTCGGGTTCACCCCTCCACTTT
TRBV6-5	many	TRBJ2-7	TRBD2	CASSYFGASGHYEQYF	TGTGCCAGCAGTTACTTTGGGGCTAGCGGGCACTACGAGCAGTACTTC
TRBV5-1	few	TRBJ2-1	NA	CASSLGPQGPEQFF	TGCGCCAGCAGCTTGGGCCCACAGGGTCCCGAGCAGTTCTTC
TRBV7-6	few	TRBJ2-1	NA	CASSQSGTISSNEQFF	TGTGCCAGCAGCCAATCCGGGACAATCTCTAGTAATGAGCAGTTCTTC
TRBV5-1	many	TRBJ2-1	TRBD1	CASSWGQGYNEQFF	TGCGCCAGCAGCTGGGGACAGGGGTACAATGAGCAGTTCTTC
TRBV3-1	many	TRBJ1-1	NA	CASSQTAGGEAFF	TGTGCCAGCAGCCAAACGGCGGGGGGTGAAGCTTTCTTT
TRBV5-1	many	TRBJ2-1	TRBD2	CASSTSGSSYNEQFF	TGCGCCAGCAGCACCAGCGGGAGTTCCTACAATGAGCAGTTCTTC
TRBV6-5	NA	TRBJ1-2	NA	CASSYVLNYGYTF	TGTGCCAGCAGTTACGTACTAAACTATGGCTACACCTTC
TRBV20-1	NA	TRBJ2-7	NA	CSARGWTADSYEQYF	TGCAGTGCTAGAGGCTGGACTGCTGACTCCTACGAGCAGTACTTC
TRBV5-6	few	TRBJ1-2	NA	CASSYLTGGTDGYTF	TGTGCCAGCAGCTACCTGACGGGCGGTACGGATGGCTACACCTTC
TRBV11-2	many	TRBJ2-5	NA	CASSLNQETQYF	TGTGCCAGCAGCTTAAACCAAGAGACCCAGTACTTC
TRBV7-9	few	TRBJ2-3	NA	CASSLGPGDTQYF	TGTGCCAGCAGCTTAGGTCCGGGAGATACGCAGTATTTT
TRBV20-1	few	TRBJ2-1	NA	CSARIGLAFDNEQFF	TGCAGTGCTAGGATTGGCCTAGCGTTCGACAATGAGCAGTTCTTC
TRBV6-1	few	TRBJ2-5	TRBD2	CASTWTSGGVETQYF	TGTGCCAGCACCTGGACTAGCGGGGGGGTGGAGACCCAGTACTTC
TRBV3-1	NA	TRBJ2-2	NA	CASSQPLERVGGELFF	TGTGCCAGCAGCCAACCGTTGGAGAGGGTTGGCGGGGAGCTGTTTTTT
TRBV11-1	many	TRBJ2-1	TRBD2	CASRFGGNNEQFF	TGTGCCAGCAGGTTCGGGGGGAACAATGAGCAGTTCTTC
TRBV14	many	TRBJ2-1	NA	CASSQIAAGNEQFF	TGTGCCAGCAGCCAAATAGCCGCCGGAAATGAGCAGTTCTTC
TRBV29-1	many	TRBJ2-2	NA	CSVERDSHTGELFF	TGCAGCGTTGAGCGGGACAGTCACACCGGGGAGCTGTTTTTT
TRBV24-1	many	TRBJ2-1	NA	CATSDSGNRQYNEQFF	TGTGCCACCAGTGATTCGGGGAACAGACAATACAATGAGCAGTTCTTC
TRBV2	few	TRBJ2-5	TRBD2	CASSEDSSGDQETQYF	TGTGCCAGCAGTGAAGATAGTAGCGGGGATCAAGAGACCCAGTACTTC
TRBV9	many	TRBJ2-1	NA	CASSVGPDSYNEQFF	TGTGCCAGCAGCGTAGGCCCGGACTCCTACAATGAGCAGTTCTTC
TRBV12-3/TRBV12-4	many	TRBJ1-5	NA	CASTGQSNQPQHF	TGTGCCAGCACCGGACAGAGCAATCAGCCCCAGCATTTT
TRBV29-1	many	TRBJ1-1	NA	CSVEVNTEAFF	TGCAGCGTTGAAGTGAACACTGAAGCTTTCTTT
TRBV7-9	few	TRBJ1-1	NA	CASSLYADNTEAFF	TGTGCCAGCAGCTTATATGCCGACAACACTGAAGCTTTCTTT
TRBV19	NA	TRBJ2-1	TRBD2	CASSTGTSGRNEQFF	TGTGCCAGTAGTACAGGGACTAGCGGGAGAAATGAGCAGTTCTTC
TRBV21-1	NA	TRBJ2-7	NA	CASSKWGTSGSGSRYEQYF	TGTGCCAGCAGCAAATGGGGGACTAGCGGGAGCGGCTCTCGCTACGAGCAGTACTTC
TRBV6-4	few	TRBJ2-1	TRBD2	CASSDGAGGNEQFF	TGTGCCAGCAGTGACGGCGCGGGAGGTAATGAGCAGTTCTTC
TRBV25-1	few	TRBJ2-7	NA	CASSETQTGQTYEQYF	TGTGCCAGCAGTGAAACCCAAACGGGACAAACCTACGAGCAGTACTTC
TRBV5-8	many	TRBJ2-1	TRBD2	CASSPGTSRYNEQFF	TGTGCCAGCAGCCCCGGGACTAGTAGGTACAATGAGCAGTTCTTC
TRBV12-3/TRBV12-4	few	TRBJ1-4	NA	CASTHGQASEKLFF	TGTGCCAGCACCCACGGCCAGGCGAGCGAAAAACTGTTTTTT
TRBV6-5	NA	TRBJ2-5	NA	CASSYSWNQETQYF	TGTGCCAGCAGTTACAGTTGGAACCAAGAGACCCAGTACTTC
TRBV15	NA	TRBJ1-1	NA	CATSREGLAGLGNTEAFF	TGTGCCACCAGCAGAGAGGGTTTAGCGGGGTTGGGGAACACTGAAGCTTTCTTT
TRBV3-1	many	TRBJ2-5	NA	CASSPPPLQETQYF	TGTGCCAGCAGCCCCCCGCCACTACAAGAGACCCAGTACTTC
TRBV19	NA	TRBJ1-5	NA	CASSVPPGRITANQPQHF	TGTGCCAGTAGTGTCCCCCCCGGCCGTATAACTGCGAATCAGCCCCAGCATTTT
TRBV20-1	many	TRBJ2-3	TRBD2	CSAREATQYF	TGCAGTGCCCGGGAGGCTACGCAGTATTTT
TRBV5-1	few	TRBJ1-2	TRBD1	CASSALPGQGAKLNYGYTF	TGCGCCAGCAGCGCGCTACCCGGACAGGGGGCTAAGCTTAACTATGGCTACACCTTC
TRBV19	few	TRBJ2-7	NA	CASSDYQAYEQYF	TGTGCCAGTAGTGACTACCAGGCCTACGAGCAGTACTTC
TRBV3-1	NA	TRBJ1-1	NA	CASSQGPTGTTNTEAFF	TGTGCCAGCAGCCAAGGACCTACCGGGACAACGAACACTGAAGCTTTCTTT
TRBV5-5	many	TRBJ2-7	TRBD1	CASNPGTGYEQYF	TGTGCCAGCAACCCCGGGACAGGGTACGAGCAGTACTTC
TRBV7-8	many	TRBJ1-5	NA	CASSLDQGSGQPQHF	TGTGCCAGCAGCTTAGATCAGGGTAGCGGCCAGCCCCAGCATTTT
TRBV25-1	many	TRBJ2-2	TRBD1	CASSDLDRDTGELFF	TGTGCCAGCAGTGACCTAGACAGGGACACCGGGGAGCTGTTTTTT
TRBV6-1	NA	TRBJ2-7	NA	CASRSSGKAYEQYF	TGTGCCAGCAGAAGTAGTGGGAAGGCGTACGAGCAGTACTTC
TRBV23-1	NA	TRBJ1-5	TRBD1	CASSRGTGLPSRQPQHF	TGCGCCAGCAGTCGTGGGACAGGGCTCCCCTCCCGGCAGCCCCAGCATTTT
TRBV18	few	TRBJ2-1	TRBD2	CASSPRTSPYNEQFF	TGTGCCAGCTCACCACGGACTAGTCCTTACAATGAGCAGTTCTTC
TRBV7-9	many	TRBJ1-2	NA	CASSSTPQGDHGYTF	TGTGCCAGCAGCTCCACGCCCCAGGGCGACCATGGCTACACCTTC
TRBV11-2	many	TRBJ2-5	NA	CASSLVVLGTQYF	TGTGCCAGCAGCTTAGTAGTTCTGGGGACCCAGTACTTC
TRBV18	few	TRBJ1-1	TRBD1	CASSPGGTGNFGGAFF	TGTGCCAGCTCACCAGGTGGGACAGGGAATTTCGGTGGAGCTTTCTTT
TRBV28	many	TRBJ2-7	NA	CASSLMRLTSYEQYF	TGTGCCAGCAGTTTAATGAGGCTAACCTCCTACGAGCAGTACTTC
TRBV5-1	many	TRBJ2-3	NA	CASSQKRPTDTQYF	TGCGCCAGCAGCCAAAAAAGACCCACAGATACGCAGTATTTT
TRBV7-9	NA	TRBJ2-2	NA	CASSPPWGGTTGELFF	TGTGCCAGCAGCCCCCCCTGGGGTGGGACCACCGGGGAGCTGTTTTTT
TRBV18	NA	TRBJ2-3	TRBD2	CASSPLAGVTDTQYF	TGTGCCAGCTCACCTCTAGCGGGAGTGACAGATACGCAGTATTTT
TRBV20-1	many	TRBJ2-3	NA	CSARQGGTDTQYF	TGCAGTGCTAGGCAGGGTGGTACAGATACGCAGTATTTT